These 22 T cell receptor beta chains were sequenced from one sample in a study of early T cells in non-severe SARS-CoV-2 infection. TCRdb itself ran the 5' RACE reads through MiXCR, one entry per CDR3 protein. This sample has more than 85,000 distinct CDR3 sequences; over 10% occur once, and the top ten carry 3% to 4.5%. The specimen comprised whole blood, sampled at baseline. The source is an adult who was a healthcare worker with PCR-confirmed SARS-CoV-2 infection or an uninfected control (not recorded which).

This clonotype was observed a handful of times. The chain combines TRBV6-5 with TRBJ1-6; D gene ambiguous. Looked up from germline, CDR1 is MNHEY and CDR2 is SVGAGI. The CDR3 has 17 amino acids. Trimming pared 6 bases from V and 8 bases from J, leaving 23 bases between. The CDR3 coding sequence is TGTGCCAGCAGATTTTCCCTTGAACCGAGGACGGATTCACCCCTCCACTTT. Translated, it gives CASRFSLEPRTDSPLHF.

V gene TRBV27 combines with J gene TRBJ2-7; 10 bases fit TRBD1. V was clipped by 0 bases and J by 2 bases; unmatched bases: 1. The CDR3 spans 15 residues. CDR1 is MNHEY, CDR2 SMNVEV, per germline (reference sequence). In nucleotides, the CDR3 is TGTGCCAGCAGTTTATCCGGGACAGGGGCCTACGAGCAGTACTTC. It codes for CASSLSGTGAYEQYF.

This chain's CDR3 is CASSLVPASWVDEQFF. The CDR3 DNA follows: TGCGCCAGCAGCTTGGTCCCGGCTAGCTGGGTCGATGAGCAGTTCTTC. The gene calls are TRBV5-1 and TRBJ2-1, with TRBD2 as a possible D gene (5 bases). This CDR3 has 16 residues. V lost 0 bases and J lost 8, with 18 bases in between. Looked up from germline, CDR1 is SGHRS and CDR2 is YFSETQ. The full variable domain, in which reference TRBV5-1 and TRBJ2-1 provide the parts outside the CDR3, is KAGVTQTPRYLIKTRGQQVTLSCSPISGHRSVSWYQQTPGQGLQFLFEYFSETQRNKGNFPGRFSGRQFSNSRSEMNVSTLELGDSALYLCASSLVPASWVDEQFFGPGTRLTVL.

This clonotype was detected only a few times. The rearrangement joins TRBV21-1 to TRBJ2-1; the DNA was not compared with TRBD1, the D call given in the table. TRBV21-1 is listed as a pseudogene. This CDR3 region has 16 residues. CDR3 loop: CASSKAGTSSYNEQFF. In DNA, the CDR3 is TGTGCCAGCAGCAAAGCCGGGACCAGCTCCTACAATGAGCAGTTCTTC.

The rearrangement joins TRBV20-1 to TRBJ1-1, with D maybe TRBD1 (6 bases). CDR1 DFQATT and CDR2 SNEGSKA come from the germline V gene (reference sequence). The CDR3 spans 10 residues. V was shortened by 5 bases and J by 9 bases, with 10 bases between the two germline ends. This CDR3 reads CSASGTKAFF. CDR3 in DNA: TGCAGTGCTTCCGGGACAAAAGCTTTCTTT.

The chain uses TRBV12-3 or TRBV12-4 and TRBJ1-1, with no clear D. Trimming shortened V by 5 bases and J by 0 bases, and 7 bases separated the two germline ends. The CDR3 extends over 13 amino acids. The CDR3 loop reads CASSPIMNTEAFF. In DNA, the CDR3 is TGTGCCAGCAGTCCGATCATGAACACTGAAGCTTTCTTT.

This clonotype has just a few counts. This chain uses TRBV7-3 with TRBJ2-2, with a tentative D call TRBD2 (6 bases). The CDR3 contains 19 residues. Germline lookup yields CDR1 SGHTA and CDR2 FQGTGA. Trimming shortened V by 6 bases and J by 0 bases, and 23 bases separated the two germline ends. The CDR3 sequence is CASSSAPLAAGTNTGELFF. For the CDR3, the DNA is TGTGCCAGCAGTTCTGCACCCTTAGCGGCGGGAACGAACACCGGGGAGCTGTTTTTT.

There are a few counts of this clonotype. V and J are TRBV7-6 and TRBJ2-1; TRBD2 might be the D (6 bases). Germline V gene lookup returns CDR1 SGHVS and CDR2 FNYEAQ. V lost 5 bases, J lost 9 bases, and 41 bases lay in between. There are 22 residues in the CDR3. CDR3 DNA sequence: TGTGCCAGCAGCCCCCCTCGCACCTACAGTGTCTCTAGCGTCCACCTGCGGGGTGAGCAGTTCTTC. Encoded protein: CASSPPRTYSVSSVHLRGEQFF. The whole variable domain, filled in from reference TRBV7-6 and TRBJ2-1, reads GAGVSQSPRYKVTKRGQDVALRCDPISGHVSLYWYRQALGQGPEFLTYFNYEAQQDKSGLPNDRFSAERPEGSISTLTIQRTEQRDSAMYRCASSPPRTYSVSSVHLRGEQFFGPGTRLTVL.

This chain joins TRBV5-6 and TRBJ2-7, with TRBD1 as a possible D gene (6 bases). V lost 0 bases and J lost 5, with 9 bases in between. This CDR3 contains 13 residues. Per germline, CDR1 SGHDT and CDR2 YYEEEE. DNA for the CDR3: TGTGCCAGCAGCTTGGCAGGGGCGGACGAGCAGTACTTC. The encoded protein is CASSLAGADEQYF.

This rearrangement joins TRBV2 to TRBJ1-1; unclear D gene. The CDR3 has 14 amino acids. From germline, CDR1 is SNHLY and CDR2 FYNNEI. Deletions cut 6 bases from V and 4 bases from J, with 15 bases between. As DNA, the CDR3 is TGTGCCAGCAGGGATTCGGGGTTAAGCACTGAAGCTTTCTTT. The encoded protein is CASRDSGLSTEAFF.

The V and J genes are TRBV6-5 and TRBJ2-7; 7 bases agree with TRBD1. After removal of 0 bases from V and 4 bases from J, the junction contained 6 bases not matched to a gene. The CDR3 has 15 residues. Germline V gene data show CDR1 as MNHEY and CDR2 as SVGAGI. As DNA, the CDR3 is TGTGCCAGCAGTTACTCGAGTGGGACAGCTTACGAGCAGTACTTC. Translating gives CASSYSSGTAYEQYF.

This chain uses TRBV6-5 with TRBJ1-2; D perhaps matches TRBD1 (5 bases). V lost 8 bases, J lost 3 bases, and 13 bases lay in between. CDR1 and CDR2 (germline): MNHEY, SVGAGI. The CDR3 sequence is 13 residues long. Here the CDR3 DNA reads TGTGCCAGCGGGCCGGCACAGGACTATGGCTACACCTTC. Protein product: CASGPAQDYGYTF.

This sequence joins TRBV4-2 and TRBJ2-7, with 13 bases aligning to TRBD2. This CDR3 has 18 amino acids. Trimming took 6 bases from V and 2 from J; bases not matched to a gene: 13. CDR1 LGHNA and CDR2 YNFKEQ come from the germline V gene. CDR3 loop: CASRKTSGRAESAYEQYF. CDR3 bases: TGTGCCAGCAGGAAAACTAGCGGGAGGGCCGAAAGCGCCTACGAGCAGTACTTC.

This clonotype was counted a few times. CDR3 sequence: CASSGMNTGELFF. The CDR3 coding sequence is TGTGCCAGCAGCGGGATGAACACCGGGGAGCTGTTTTTT. The genes are TRBV7-2 and TRBJ2-2; no clear D gene. The CDR3 spans 13 residues. Per the germline V gene, CDR1 is SGHTA and CDR2 is FQGNSA. V shed 5 bases and J shed 1 base, with 5 bases lying between them.

The chain links TRBV18 to TRBJ1-1; possible D gene TRBD1, 5 bases. Looked up from germline, CDR1 is KGHSH and CDR2 is LQKENI. CDR3 length: 15 residues. Trimming pared 2 bases from V and 5 bases from J, leaving 15 bases between. For the CDR3, the DNA is TGTGCCAGCTCACCATCTCAAGTGGGGGTTACTGAAGCTTTCTTT. Residues: CASSPSQVGVTEAFF.

This chain uses TRBV12-3 or TRBV12-4 with TRBJ2-3; D remains unclear. The length of the CDR3 is 12 residues. Trimming stripped 6 bases from V and 8 bases from J, with 12 bases between. The CDR3 reads CASSRNMGTQYF. For the CDR3, the DNA is TGTGCCAGCAGCCGTAATATGGGTACGCAGTATTTT.

The chain carries TRBV7-9 and TRBJ1-1; D gene unclear. Trimming removed 3 bases at V and 7 bases at J, with 9 bases between. Germline V CDR1 and CDR2: SEHNR, FQNEAQ (reference sequence). This CDR3 comprises 12 residues. The CDR3 sequence is CASSFGVGEAFF. CDR3 nucleotides: TGTGCCAGCAGCTTCGGGGTTGGTGAAGCTTTCTTT.

This chain connects TRBV6-1 to TRBJ2-7; possibly TRBD1 for D (6 bases). V shed 6 bases and J shed 3 bases, with 21 bases lying between them. Germline values: CDR1 MNHNS, CDR2 SASEGT. The CDR3 extends over 16 amino acids. The DNA for the CDR3 is TGTGCCAGCAGCGCGGACAGAATGGGGCTCTTCTACGAGCAGTACTTC. It yields the protein CASSADRMGLFYEQYF.

This clonotype was detected only a few times. V usage is TRBV20-1 and J usage is TRBJ1-1; perhaps TRBD1 as D (6 bases). V lost 6 bases and J 5 bases, leaving 25 bases between the germline ends. Germline assignment: CDR1 DFQATT and CDR2 SNEGSKA (reference sequence). CDR3 length: 16 residues. The CDR3 is CSAPQGGGASGTEAFF. CDR3 nucleotides: TGCAGTGCCCCTCAAGGGGGTGGGGCATCTGGGACTGAAGCTTTCTTT.

This clonotype came up many times. The chain joins TRBV6-1 to TRBJ2-7; D is possibly TRBD1 or TRBD2 (5 bases each). The CDR3 extends over 16 amino acids. Germline-derived CDR1 and CDR2 are MNHNS and SASEGT. V lost 6 bases to trimming and J lost 4 bases, with 22 bases between them. Written as DNA, the CDR3 is TGTGCCAGCAGACCTGTGAATTGGGACGGGAAATACGAGCAGTACTTC. It codes for CASRPVNWDGKYEQYF.

This clonotype was detected only a few times. The J gene is TRBJ1-1, the V gene TRBV3-1; tentative D call: TRBD1 (5 bases). Germline loops: CDR1 LGHDT, CDR2 YNNKEL (reference sequence). Trimming stripped 4 bases from V and 5 bases from J, with 17 bases between. The CDR3 has 15 residues. The CDR3 spells CASSPDGEGYTEAFF. The CDR3 DNA reads TGTGCCAGCAGCCCTGACGGGGAGGGGTATACTGAAGCTTTCTTT.

This clonotype was recorded many times. The chain employs TRBV28 and TRBJ2-1; possible D gene TRBD2, 5 bases. Germline-derived CDR1 and CDR2 are MDHEN and SYDVKM. The CDR3 has 15 residues. Trimming took off 5 bases at V and 0 bases at J, with 11 bases between the two ends. This CDR3 reads CASSLLASSYNEQFF. CDR3 nucleotides: TGTGCCAGCAGTCTTCTAGCCAGCTCCTACAATGAGCAGTTCTTC.